The present T cell receptor (beta chain) was sequenced within a study of T cell responses to AZD1222 COVID-19 vaccine. Notes on the study in general: Per reports, nearly half of all spike-specific TCRs target regions that are unmutated in variants. Clonal diversity may have been underestimated, and the donors were mostly white British, with more females than males.

Data came from immunoSEQ multiplex PCR; TCRdb stores just in-frame clones and leaves some out. The top ten hold less than 3.5% of the sample, which has 70,000 to 95,000 clones, roughly nine tenths seen once. This CDR3 spans 14 amino acids. Per the germline V gene, CDR1 is SNHLY and CDR2 is FYNNEI. On this clone: The antigen is undetermined. At one end the junction does not follow the germline gene, possibly because of a read error.

This sequence was found in an adult in good health. The starting material was peripheral blood, obtained on day 0 of MenACWY control vaccination. The chain couples TRBV2 to TRBJ1-2; the D gene is possibly TRBD1 (6 bases). CDR3 in DNA: TGTGCCAGCAGCGAAGGACAGTTTACATATGGCTACACCTTC. This sequence encodes CASSEGQFTYGYTF.